Reported below is one T cell receptor (beta chain). This sample is drawn from a study of blood T cell repertoires in COVID-19. For the study at large: Sites in the United States, Italy and Spain provided acute and convalescent COVID-19 samples. PBMCs, B-cell-depleted T cells, or T cells were the source of the cDNA or gDNA that made up the material.

This CDR3 has 15 residues. Germline V gene lookup returns CDR1 MNHNY and CDR2 SVGAGI (reference sequence). V lost 7 bases and J lost 8, with 20 bases in between. Seattle's cohort entered during active infection and was followed longitudinally. How the authors handled the data: Nucleated cell number was recorded as an estimate derived from reference gene primer amplification. The protocol was immunoSEQ multiplex PCR, while the TCRdb copy is restricted to in-frame clones and leaves out a portion. V, J and clone size are taken as reported in that table, and D and trimming were inferred from the DNA itself. Seen here are roughly 170,000 clones, 85% to 90% observed once, and the top ten hold under 15%.

Sample: peripheral blood. This chain joins TRBV6-6 and TRBJ1-4, with unresolved D. The sequence derives from a woman in her 70s with COVID-19, enrolled during active disease. CDR3: CASTPERRSGEKLFF. CDR3 nucleotide sequence: TGTGCCAGCACCCCAGAGCGGAGGTCTGGAGAAAAACTGTTTTTT.